This TCR beta chain is drawn from a study of OX40 agonist ivuxolimab in advanced cancers. The assay was immunoSEQ multiplex PCR, and TCRdb's table has in-frame clones only and misses some. The table lists over 50,000 clones, about 82% of them singletons, with about 3.9% in the top ten. V gave up 5 bases and J gave up 8 bases; unmatched junction bases: 8. The CDR3 loop spans 13 amino acids. Germline V gene lookup returns CDR1 SGHTA and CDR2 FQGNSA. The sequencing used CD4+ or CD8+ T cells sorted from blood, collected in a trial of the OX40 agonist ivuxolimab. V gene TRBV7-2 combines with J gene TRBJ1-2; 7 nucleotides match TRBD1. The sequence was collected from an adult with an advanced solid tumor such as melanoma, head and neck, liver or kidney cancer. Here the CDR3 DNA reads TGTGCCAGCAGCCTCTGGGACAGCGGGGGCTACACCTTC. Encoded protein: CASSLWDSGGYTF. The whole variable domain, filled in from reference TRBV7-2 and TRBJ1-2, reads GAGVSQSPSNKVTEKGKDVELRCDPISGHTALYWYRQSLGQGLEFLIYFQGNSAPDKSGLPSDRFSAERTGGSVSTLTIQRTQQEDSAVYLCASSLWDSGGYTFGSGTRLTVV.